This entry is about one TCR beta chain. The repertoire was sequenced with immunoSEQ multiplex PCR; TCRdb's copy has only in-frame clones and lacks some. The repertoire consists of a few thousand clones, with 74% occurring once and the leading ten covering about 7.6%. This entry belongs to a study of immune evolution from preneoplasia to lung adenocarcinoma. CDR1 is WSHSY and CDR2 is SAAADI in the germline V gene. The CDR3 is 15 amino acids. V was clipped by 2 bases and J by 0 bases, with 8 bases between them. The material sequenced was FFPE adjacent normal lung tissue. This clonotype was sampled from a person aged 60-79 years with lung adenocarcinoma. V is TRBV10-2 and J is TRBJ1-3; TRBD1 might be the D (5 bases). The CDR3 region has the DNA TGCGCCAGCAGTGAGCCAGGGAACTCTGGAAACACCATATATTTT. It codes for CASSEPGNSGNTIYF.